This T cell receptor beta chain was identified during a study of regulatory T cells in long-lasting Graves disease. Study-level results: Investigators studied peripheral blood only, not thyroid tissue.

Relying on iRepertoire HTBI primers and Arm-PCR of CDR3 regions, the team built TCR beta libraries. TCRdb itself ran the multiplex PCR reads through MiXCR, one entry per CDR3 protein. The data show hundreds of thousands of distinct CDR3 sequences, 25% to 30% seen once. Notes on this clonotype: What it binds is unknown.

The CDR3 is 14 amino acids. Germline assignment: CDR1 DFQATT and CDR2 SNEGSKA (reference sequence). Noted time point: persistent/refractory GD, antithyroid drugs over 5 years with positive TRAb. TCR sequences were obtained from RNA taken from PBMCs. This chain joins TRBV20-1 and TRBJ2-5; 7 bases are shared with TRBD2. The DNA end is more similar to TRBJ2-1, so the J call may be wrong. The TCR was taken from a female donor with Graves disease. This sample comprised peripheral blood mononuclear cells (PBMCs), obtained when the disease was refractory, from a patient treated with antithyroid drugs. DNA for the CDR3: TGCAGTGCTATTAAGCGGGAATCTTTCAATGAGCAGTTCTTC. Residues: CSAIKRESFNEQFF.